The 8 T cell receptor beta chains below come from one sample, sequenced in a study of chemoradiotherapy in HPV16-positive cancers. Clones were sequenced by immunoSEQ multiplex PCR, and TCRdb holds only the in-frame ones, with some missing. The repertoire consists of 1,300 or so clones, with under 85% occurring once and the leading ten covering around 13%. The specimen comprised tumor tissue, sampled from a patient who underwent chemoradiotherapy. These receptors all stem from a human donor with HPV-associated anogenital cancer.

This chain connects TRBV28 to TRBJ2-5, with 7 positions matching TRBD1. The J segment lost 7 bases and the V segment lost 5 bases, leaving 10 bases of the junction unmatched. This CDR3 is 14 amino acids long. Germline V CDR1 and CDR2: MDHEN, SYDVKM. This CDR3 reads CASSRLRTGRTQYF. DNA of the CDR3: TGTGCCAGCAGTCGCCTCAGGACAGGCCGGACCCAGTACTTC. The entire variable domain, with the rest obtained from reference TRBV28 and TRBJ2-5, is as follows: DVKVTQSSRYLVKRTGEKVFLECVQDMDHENMFWYRQDPGLGLRLIYFSYDVKMKEKGDIPEGYSVSREKKERFSLILESASTNQTSMYLCASSRLRTGRTQYFGPGTRLLVL.

The chain is built from TRBV5-1 and TRBJ2-2; tentatively, D is TRBD2 (6 bases). Trimming cost V 3 bases and J 5 bases, with 14 bases left between them. The length of the CDR3 is 15 residues. Germline V CDR1 and CDR2: SGHRS, YFSETQ. The CDR3 bases are TGCGCCAGCAGCTCTGGGGGGAGCAGAACCGGGGAGCTGTTTTTT. The encoded protein is CASSSGGSRTGELFF.

This chain joins TRBV9 and TRBJ2-7; D possibly corresponds to TRBD2 (5 bases). CDR1 and CDR2 (germline): SGDLS, YYNGEE. The CDR3 is 15 residues long. V lost 4 bases and J 2 bases, leaving 16 bases between the germline ends. CDR3 DNA sequence: TGTGCCAGCAGCTCTACCGCGAGCGGAGCCTACGAGCAGTACTTC. Residues: CASSSTASGAYEQYF.

Note on this clone: Germline and junction disagree at one end, which may indicate a read error. The J gene is TRBJ2-3, the V gene TRBV7-7; 14 bases map to TRBD2. This CDR3 is 16 amino acids long. Germline V gene data show CDR1 as SSHAT and CDR2 as FNYEAQ (reference sequence). As DNA, the CDR3 is TGTGCTAGCAGCCGTGGACTAGCGGGAGGTGGAGATACGCAGTATTTT. Its protein product is CASSRGLAGGGDTQYF. Combining the CDR3 with reference TRBV7-7 and TRBJ2-3 gives the whole variable domain GAGVSQSPRYKVTKRGQDVTLRCDPISSHATLYWYQQALGQGPEFLTYFNYEAQPDKSGLPSDRFSAERPEGSISTLTIQRTEQRDSAMYRCASSRGLAGGGDTQYFGPGTRLTVL.

The chain couples TRBV7-2 to TRBJ2-1; TRBD2 matches at 10 bases. The trim removed 2 bases at V and 6 bases at J, leaving 4 bases unmatched. CDR3 size: 15 residues. CDR1 is SGHTA, CDR2 FQGNSA, per germline. Written as DNA, the CDR3 is TGTGCCAGCAGCTTAACTAGCGGGACTCTCAATGAGCAGTTCTTC. This translates into CASSLTSGTLNEQFF.

The rearrangement joins TRBV14 to TRBJ2-3, with 8 bases identical to TRBD2. CDR3 length equals 22 residues. Trimming cost V 0 bases and J 0 bases; bases outside gene matches: 20. Germline V gene data show CDR1 as SGHDN and CDR2 as FVKESK. This CDR3 is CASSQDRNLPWREVGSTDTQYF. Here the CDR3 DNA reads TGTGCCAGCAGCCAAGATCGTAATCTCCCGTGGCGGGAGGTTGGGAGCACAGATACGCAGTATTTT.

The rearrangement links TRBV6-1 to TRBJ2-1, with 8 bases fitting TRBD2. Trimming cost V 5 bases and J 9 bases; bases outside gene matches: 6. The CDR3 sequence is 13 residues long. CDR1 and CDR2 from the germline V gene are MNHNS and SASEGT. The CDR3 DNA reads TGTGCCAGCAGTCCCGGGGGGGGTTTTGAGCAGTTCTTC. Translated: CASSPGGGFEQFF.

V usage is TRBV29-1 and J usage is TRBJ2-7, with 11 bases fitting TRBD2. Germline-derived CDR1 and CDR2 are SQVTM and ANQGSEA. The V segment lost 5 bases and the J segment 0 bases; nucleotides outside the gene matches: 3. There are 14 residues in the CDR3. The CDR3 coding sequence is TGCAGCGTTCTGGGACTAGCGGACTCCTACGAGCAGTACTTC. Protein: CSVLGLADSYEQYF.